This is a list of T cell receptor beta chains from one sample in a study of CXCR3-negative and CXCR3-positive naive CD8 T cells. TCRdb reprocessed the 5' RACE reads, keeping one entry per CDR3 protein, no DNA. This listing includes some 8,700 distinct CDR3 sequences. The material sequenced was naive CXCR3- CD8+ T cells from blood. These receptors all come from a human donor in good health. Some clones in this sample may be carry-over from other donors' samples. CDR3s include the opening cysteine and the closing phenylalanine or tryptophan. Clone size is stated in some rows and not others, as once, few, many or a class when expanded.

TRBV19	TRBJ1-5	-	CAIDGTGNNQPQHF
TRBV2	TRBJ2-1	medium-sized	CASSEGDETLGNEQFF
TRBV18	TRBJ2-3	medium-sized	CASSTADSPFTDTQYF
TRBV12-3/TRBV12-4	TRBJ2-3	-	CASRDGRPLADTQYF
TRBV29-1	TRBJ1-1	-	CSVYWGTGEACF
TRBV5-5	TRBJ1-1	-	CASSTRSMNTEAFF
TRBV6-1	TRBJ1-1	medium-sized	CASSEFTGGDTEAFF
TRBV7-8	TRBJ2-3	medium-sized	CASSSNLAGKTDTQYF
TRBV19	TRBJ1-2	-	CASSTTGLFTF
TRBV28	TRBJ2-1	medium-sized	CASSPLMGGGSYNEQFF
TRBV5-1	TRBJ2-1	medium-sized	CASSDATTIYNEQFF
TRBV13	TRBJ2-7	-	CASSLGGSTTTYEQYF
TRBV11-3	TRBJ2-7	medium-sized	CASSSSLEYEQYF
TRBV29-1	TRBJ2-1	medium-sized	CSVQSGSDVYNEQFF
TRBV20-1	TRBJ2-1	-	CSALGLAEPYNEQFF
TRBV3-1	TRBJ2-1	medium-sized	CASSQDTSGRNEQFF
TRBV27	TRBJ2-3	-	CASSLKEADTQYF
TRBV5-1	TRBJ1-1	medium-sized	CASRQGAITEAFF
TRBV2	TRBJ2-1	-	CASRSSGLSYNEQFF
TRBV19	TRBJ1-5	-	CASNPEGAGQPQHF
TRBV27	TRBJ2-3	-	CASSLIGEDTQYF